Presented here are 15 T cell receptor beta chains from one specimen sequenced in a study of blood T cell repertoires in COVID-19. The repertoire was sequenced with immunoSEQ multiplex PCR; TCRdb's copy has only in-frame clones and lacks some. There are 200,000 to 300,000 clones in the sample; about 85% occur only once, and about 4.1% lies in the top ten. The sample taken for sequencing was peripheral blood. The receptors were sampled from a man between 60 and 70 years old who had recovered from COVID-19.

V gene TRBV9 combines with J gene TRBJ2-7, with 8 bases matching TRBD2. Trimming took 0 bases from V and 0 from J; bases not matched to a gene: 2. This CDR3 region has 15 residues. Per germline, CDR1 SGDLS and CDR2 YYNGEE. For the CDR3, the DNA is TGTGCCAGCAGCGTAGGGAGCGGGAGCTCCTACGAGCAGTACTTC. Amino acids: CASSVGSGSSYEQYF.

The chain combines TRBV29-1 with TRBJ2-7, with 11 bases aligning to TRBD2. This CDR3 is 17 amino acids long. CDR1 and CDR2 from the germline V gene are SQVTM and ANQGSEA. V lost 3 bases to trimming and J lost 6 bases; unmatched junction nucleotides: 16. DNA for the CDR3: TGCAGCGTTGAGGGGACAGGGCATAGCGGGGGGGCCGGCGAGCAGTACTTC. Residues: CSVEGTGHSGGAGEQYF.

This rearrangement joins TRBV29-1 to TRBJ2-1, with D unclear. Germline assignment: CDR1 SQVTM and CDR2 ANQGSEA. Trimming removed 4 bases at V and 12 bases at J, with 16 bases between. This CDR3 has 12 amino acids. CDR3 sequence: CSVVSQDLGQFF. The CDR3 coding sequence is TGCAGCGTTGTCTCACAAGATCTTGGGCAGTTCTTC.

The chain links TRBV6-4 to TRBJ1-5; D uncertain. CDR1 and CDR2 from the germline V gene are MRHNA and SNTAGT. The CDR3 runs to 18 residues. The V gene lost 0 bases and the J gene lost 3 bases, with 18 bases spanning the gap. CDR3 nucleotides: TGTGCCAGCAGTGACTCGAATCTCGTCGAGCGGAACAATCAGCCCCAGCATTTT. This codes for CASSDSNLVERNNQPQHF.

The CDR3 spells CASSLGQGSVTNEKLFF. CDR3 nucleotides: TGTGCCAGCAGCCTCGGACAGGGGAGCGTAACTAATGAAAAACTGTTTTTT. V gene TRBV5-4 combines with J gene TRBJ1-4, with 9 bases lining up with TRBD1. Germline loops: CDR1 SGHNT, CDR2 YYREEE (reference sequence). The CDR3 covers 17 residues. The V and J ends lost 4 bases and 1 base, in that order; junction bases with no gene match: 8.

V gene TRBV7-6 combines with J gene TRBJ1-2; D is ambiguous. The CDR3 totals 15 residues. Trimming pared 5 bases from V and 2 bases from J, leaving 15 bases between. Germline CDR1 SGHVS, CDR2 FNYEAQ. CDR3 coding DNA: TGTGCCAGCAGCCCAAGTGGGCCTACGAACTATGGCTACACCTTC. Its translation is CASSPSGPTNYGYTF.

This clone appeared once. J is TRBJ1-5 and V is TRBV18, with 7 bases lining up with TRBD1. CDR3 length equals 13 residues. V dropped 6 bases and J dropped 4; count of bases not matched to a gene: 3. The germline V gene encodes CDR1 KGHSH and CDR2 LQKENI. The CDR3 DNA sequence: TGTGCCAGCTCGAGGGGGCGGAATCAGCCCCAGCATTTT. This codes for CASSRGRNQPQHF.

V is TRBV7-2 and J is TRBJ1-5; D not certain. V lost 1 base and J 7 bases, leaving 8 bases between the germline ends. From germline, CDR1 is SGHTA and CDR2 FQGNSA. The CDR3 totals 13 residues. Here the CDR3 DNA reads TGTGCCAGCAGCTTAGAAGTTCGGCAGCCCCAGCATTTT. Protein sequence: CASSLEVRQPQHF.

The DNA for the CDR3 is TGTGCCAGCTCACCTGGACAGGGTAACTCCTACGAGCAGTACTTC. Translating it yields CASSPGQGNSYEQYF. The rearrangement joins TRBV18 to TRBJ2-7; 8 bases are shared with TRBD1. Germline V CDR1 and CDR2: KGHSH, LQKENI. The trim removed 3 bases at V and 0 bases at J, leaving 4 bases unmatched. The CDR3 extends over 15 amino acids.

This clone appeared once. The chain recombines TRBV11-2 with TRBJ1-4, with 7 positions matching TRBD1. Germline CDR1 reads SGHAT; CDR2 reads FQNNGV. This CDR3 has 15 amino acids. J lost 5 bases, V lost 5 bases, and 8 bases had no gene match. In DNA, the CDR3 is TGTGCCAGCAGCCCCCCGGGACAGAGGAATGAAAAACTGTTTTTT. Protein: CASSPPGQRNEKLFF.

The V and J genes are TRBV5-6 and TRBJ1-5, with 9 bases fitting TRBD1. CDR3 size: 16 residues. CDR1 and CDR2 (germline): SGHDT, YYEEEE. Trimming at V came to 4 bases and at J to 7 bases, leaving 12 bases not matched to a gene. The DNA of the CDR3 is TGTGCCAGCAGCAGTAGGACCGGGACAGGGAAACAGCCCCAGCATTTT. Translation gives CASSSRTGTGKQPQHF.

The chain has TRBV7-8 and TRBJ2-7, with TRBD1 as a possible D gene (5 bases). Germline CDR1 and CDR2: SGHVS and FQNEAQ. The CDR3 is 15 amino acids. V gave up 0 bases and J gave up 4 bases, with 13 bases separating them. The CDR3 reads CASSLARQQLYEQYF. CDR3 bases: TGTGCCAGCAGCTTAGCCAGACAGCAACTTTACGAGCAGTACTTC.

CDR3 in amino acids: CASSLGAGANEQFF. The CDR3 bases are TGTGCCAGCAGCTTAGGGGCAGGGGCGAATGAGCAGTTCTTC. The gene calls are TRBV7-2 and TRBJ2-1; a possible D gene is TRBD1 (6 bases). From germline, CDR1 is SGHTA and CDR2 FQGNSA. Trimming pared 1 base from V and 7 bases from J, leaving 11 bases between. The CDR3 consists of 14 residues.

The V and J genes are TRBV6-5 and TRBJ2-3, with 9 bases that match TRBD2. The V gene's germline CDR1 is MNHEY and CDR2 SVGAGI. CDR3 length: 15 amino acids. Trimming at V came to 6 bases and at J to 1 base, leaving 5 bases not matched to a gene. CDR3 residues: CASSPAGGRTDTQYF. In DNA, the CDR3 is TGTGCCAGCAGCCCAGCGGGGGGACGCACAGATACGCAGTATTTT.

The chain is built from TRBV27 and TRBJ2-4; D might be TRBD1 (5 bases). The germline V gene encodes CDR1 MNHEY and CDR2 SMNVEV (reference sequence). The CDR3 totals 12 residues. V lost 5 bases and J 7 bases, leaving 9 bases between the germline ends. In DNA form, the CDR3 reads TGTGCCAGCAGTAAGGACACTAACATTCAGTACTTC. Its protein product is CASSKDTNIQYF.